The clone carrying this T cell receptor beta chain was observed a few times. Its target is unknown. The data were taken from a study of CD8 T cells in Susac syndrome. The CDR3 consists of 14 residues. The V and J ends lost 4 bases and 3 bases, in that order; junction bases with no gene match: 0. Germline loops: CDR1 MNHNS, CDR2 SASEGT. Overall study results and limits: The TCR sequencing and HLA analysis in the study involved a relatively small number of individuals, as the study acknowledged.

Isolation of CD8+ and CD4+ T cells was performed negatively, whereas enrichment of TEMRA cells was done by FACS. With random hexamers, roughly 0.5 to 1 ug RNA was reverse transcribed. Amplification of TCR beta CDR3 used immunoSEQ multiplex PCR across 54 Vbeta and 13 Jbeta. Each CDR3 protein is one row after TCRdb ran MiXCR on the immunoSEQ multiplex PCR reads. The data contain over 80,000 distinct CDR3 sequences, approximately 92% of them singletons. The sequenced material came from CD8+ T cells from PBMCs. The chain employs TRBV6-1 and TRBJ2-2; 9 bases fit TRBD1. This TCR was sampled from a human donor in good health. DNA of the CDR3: TGTGCCAGCAGTGGGACAGGGGACACCGGGGAGCTGTTTTTT. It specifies CASSGTGDTGELFF.